The next 8 T cell receptor beta chains were all read from a single sample in a study of control samples from healthy donors and cancer patients. Sequencing was performed with immunoSEQ multiplex PCR; in TCRdb, only in-frame clones are kept and a portion is missing. The sample yields tens of thousands of clones, more than 85% seen once. The sample comprised PBMCs. The receptors were sampled from a woman between 45 and 65 years old with head and neck cancer.

This chain links TRBV6-5 with TRBJ1-1; D is unclear. CDR1 and CDR2 from the germline V gene are MNHEY and SVGAGI. The ends were cut back, 0 bases at V and 0 bases at J, with 8 bases in the middle. The CDR3 is made up of 15 amino acids. The CDR3 DNA sequence: TGTGCCAGCAGTTACTCGATTCGGGTGAACACTGAAGCTTTCTTT. It codes for CASSYSIRVNTEAFF.

This clone has only a few counts. The gene calls are TRBV2 and TRBJ2-7; D gene ambiguous. Trimming stripped 2 bases from V and 2 bases from J, with 4 bases between. The CDR3 runs 12 residues. Per the germline V gene, CDR1 is SNHLY and CDR2 is FYNNEI. CDR3 residues: CASSERTYEQYF. CDR3 sequence (DNA): TGTGCCAGCAGTGAAAGAACCTACGAGCAGTACTTC.

This chain connects TRBV2 to TRBJ2-3, with 10 bases fitting TRBD1. The V and J ends lost 6 bases and 1 base, in that order; junction bases with no gene match: 1. The CDR3 sequence is 14 residues long. The germline CDR1 and CDR2 sequences are SNHLY and FYNNEI. CDR3 region: CASSGTGGTDTQYF. CDR3 DNA sequence: TGTGCCAGCAGCGGGACAGGGGGCACAGATACGCAGTATTTT.

The chain joins TRBV4-1 to TRBJ2-2; 9 bases map to TRBD2. V lost 0 bases to trimming and J lost 7 bases; unmatched junction nucleotides: 12. This CDR3 spans 18 amino acids. Germline V CDR1 and CDR2: MGHRA, YSYEKL. CDR3 in amino acids: CASSQDWSGSGGYGELFF. The DNA for the CDR3 is TGCGCCAGCAGCCAAGATTGGAGTGGCAGCGGGGGGTACGGGGAGCTGTTTTTT.

The chain is built from TRBV7-2 and TRBJ2-5; D ambiguous. The CDR3 spans 14 residues. Germline loops: CDR1 SGHTA, CDR2 FQGNSA. Trimming took 2 bases from V and 0 from J, leaving 7 bases between them. The CDR3 here is CASSLLGNQETQYF. For the CDR3, the DNA is TGTGCCAGCAGCTTACTAGGGAACCAAGAGACCCAGTACTTC. The full variable domain, with the rest looked up from reference TRBV7-2 and TRBJ2-5, is GAGVSQSPSNKVTEKGKDVELRCDPISGHTALYWYRQSLGQGLEFLIYFQGNSAPDKSGLPSDRFSAERTGGSVSTLTIQRTQQEDSAVYLCASSLLGNQETQYFGPGTRLLVL.

Written as DNA, the CDR3 is TGTGCCAGCAGCTTAGGAGGGCAGGGAAGTTCCTACGAGCAGTACTTC. It is translated as CASSLGGQGSSYEQYF. The chain combines TRBV7-2 with TRBJ2-7; perhaps D is TRBD1 or TRBD2 (5 bases each). This CDR3 is built from 16 residues. V was trimmed by 1 base and J by 1 base, leaving 14 bases between them. Germline values: CDR1 SGHTA, CDR2 FQGNSA. Looking up the rest from reference TRBV7-2 and TRBJ2-7 gives the full variable domain: GAGVSQSPSNKVTEKGKDVELRCDPISGHTALYWYRQSLGQGLEFLIYFQGNSAPDKSGLPSDRFSAERTGGSVSTLTIQRTQQEDSAVYLCASSLGGQGSSYEQYFGPGTRLTVT.

The V call is TRBV27, the J call TRBJ2-1, with D maybe TRBD1 (8 bases). The CDR3 is 16 residues long. The germline V and J ends were trimmed by 6 bases and 0 bases, with 15 bases remaining between them. Germline CDR1 and CDR2: MNHEY and SMNVEV (reference sequence). The CDR3 coding sequence is TGTGCCAGCAGATTACAGGGGGGGAGCTCCTACAATGAGCAGTTCTTC. This translates into CASRLQGGSSYNEQFF.

This clone has just a few counts. The V call is TRBV18, the J call TRBJ2-1; maybe TRBD2 (6 bases). Deletions cut 1 base from V and 3 bases from J, with 13 bases between. Germline assignment: CDR1 KGHSH and CDR2 LQKENI. The CDR3 runs to 16 residues. The CDR3 spells CASSPLQEGIYNEQFF. The CDR3 bases are TGTGCCAGCTCACCACTGCAGGAGGGGATCTACAATGAGCAGTTCTTC.